This TCR beta chain was sequenced in a study of T cell responses to AZD1222 COVID-19 vaccine. The overall study: Researchers grouped second doses given at about 4 or about 12 weeks into one pool. Study-wide results and limits: Once two AZD1222 doses were given, Spike-specific TCR breadth and depth went up.

The length of the CDR3 is 15 residues. The V gene end was trimmed by 5 bases and the J gene end by 4 bases; junction bases not matched to a gene: 10. Germline V gene lookup returns CDR1 MDHEN and CDR2 SYDVKM. Only in-frame clones appear in the TCRdb table, and some are missing; sequencing was by immunoSEQ multiplex PCR. The table shows approximately 110,000 clones, with 70% to 90% occurring only once. As concerns this clone: Its antigen is still unknown.

The receptor's source is an adult in good health. The material sequenced was peripheral blood, taken on day 0 of AZD1222 vaccination. The V gene is TRBV28, the J gene TRBJ1-2, with 7 bases lining up with TRBD1. DNA of the CDR3: TGTGCCAGCAGTCCTTCAGGGGGGCTAATCTATGGCTACACCTTC. As protein: CASSPSGGLIYGYTF.